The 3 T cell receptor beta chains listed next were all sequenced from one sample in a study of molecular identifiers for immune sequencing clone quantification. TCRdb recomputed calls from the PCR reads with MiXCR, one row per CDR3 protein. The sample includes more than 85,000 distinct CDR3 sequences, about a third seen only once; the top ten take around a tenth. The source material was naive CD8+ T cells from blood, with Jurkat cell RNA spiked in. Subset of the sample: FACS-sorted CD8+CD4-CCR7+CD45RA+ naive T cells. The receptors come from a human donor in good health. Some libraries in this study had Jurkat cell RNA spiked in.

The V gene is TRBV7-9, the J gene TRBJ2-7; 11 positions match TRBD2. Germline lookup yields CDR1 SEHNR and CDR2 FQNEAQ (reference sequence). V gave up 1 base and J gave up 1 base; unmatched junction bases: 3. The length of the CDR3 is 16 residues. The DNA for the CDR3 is TGTGCCAGCAGCTTAGGACTAGCGGGACCTTCCTACGAGCAGTACTTC. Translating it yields CASSLGLAGPSYEQYF. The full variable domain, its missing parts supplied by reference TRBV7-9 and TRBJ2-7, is DTGVSQNPRHKITKRGQNVTFRCDPISEHNRLYWYRQTLGQGPEFLTYFQNEAQLEKSRLLSDRFSAERPKGSFSTLEIQRTEQGDSAMYLCASSLGLAGPSYEQYFGPGTRLTVT.

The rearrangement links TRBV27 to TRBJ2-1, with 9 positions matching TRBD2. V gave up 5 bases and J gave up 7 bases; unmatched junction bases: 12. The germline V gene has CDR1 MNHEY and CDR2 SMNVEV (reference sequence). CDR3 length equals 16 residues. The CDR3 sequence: CASSLEGLAGQNEQFF. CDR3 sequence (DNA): TGTGCCAGCAGTCTAGAGGGGCTAGCGGGGCAGAATGAGCAGTTCTTC.

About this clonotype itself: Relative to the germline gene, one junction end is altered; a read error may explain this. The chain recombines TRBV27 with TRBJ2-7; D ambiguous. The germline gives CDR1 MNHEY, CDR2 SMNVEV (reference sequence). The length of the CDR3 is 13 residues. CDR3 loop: CASSVGRYYEQNF. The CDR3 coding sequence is TGTGCCAGCAGTGTAGGACGGTACTACGAGCAGAACTTC.